Listed here is a single T cell receptor beta chain. A read error may account for a junction end that differs from germline. The authors ran a second PCR of roughly 7 to 11 cycles using a sample-barcoded 5' primer and a J-beta primer mix. From the 5' RACE reads, TCRdb called clonotypes with MiXCR, one entry per CDR3 protein. The table has around 1,000,000 distinct CDR3 sequences, roughly a quarter seen once; the top ten hold approximately 0.79%. The sample originates from a study of blood T cells in healthy people across ages. Germline V gives CDR1 MDHEN, CDR2 SYDVKM. The CDR3 extends over 13 amino acids. Separately, the same data were catalogued under a study of T cells of mothers and their children.

What was sequenced was blood. This TCR was recovered from a girl aged 2 to 10 in good health. The gene calls are TRBV28 and TRBJ2-7; D uncertain. CDR3 sequence: CASSLAPHNDLRF. The CDR3 DNA is TGTGCCAGCAGTTTAGCCCCCCACAATGACCTCCGGTTC.